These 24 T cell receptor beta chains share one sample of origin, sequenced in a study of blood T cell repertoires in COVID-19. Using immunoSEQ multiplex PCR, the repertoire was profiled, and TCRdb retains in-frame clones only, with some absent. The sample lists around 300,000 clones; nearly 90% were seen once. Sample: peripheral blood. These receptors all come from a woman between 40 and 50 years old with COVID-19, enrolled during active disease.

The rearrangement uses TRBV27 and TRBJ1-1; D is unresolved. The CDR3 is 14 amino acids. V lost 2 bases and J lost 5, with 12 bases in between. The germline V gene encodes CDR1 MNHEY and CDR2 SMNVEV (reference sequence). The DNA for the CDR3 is TGTGCCAGCAGTTTAATGGGAGGTCTGACTGAAGCTTTCTTT. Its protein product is CASSLMGGLTEAFF.

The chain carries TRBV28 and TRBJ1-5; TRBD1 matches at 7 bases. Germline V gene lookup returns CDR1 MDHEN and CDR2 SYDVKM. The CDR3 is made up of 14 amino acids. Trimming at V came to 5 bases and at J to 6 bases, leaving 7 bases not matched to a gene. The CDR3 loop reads CASSLTGKRQPQHF. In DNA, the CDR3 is TGTGCCAGCAGTCTGACAGGGAAACGTCAGCCCCAGCATTTT.

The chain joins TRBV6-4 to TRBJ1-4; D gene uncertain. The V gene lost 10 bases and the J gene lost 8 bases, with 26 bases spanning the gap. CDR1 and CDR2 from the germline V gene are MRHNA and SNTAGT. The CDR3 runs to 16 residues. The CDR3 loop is CATKELGPGKKEKLFF. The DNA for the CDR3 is TGTGCCACCAAGGAATTGGGCCCCGGGAAGAAAGAAAAACTGTTTTTT.

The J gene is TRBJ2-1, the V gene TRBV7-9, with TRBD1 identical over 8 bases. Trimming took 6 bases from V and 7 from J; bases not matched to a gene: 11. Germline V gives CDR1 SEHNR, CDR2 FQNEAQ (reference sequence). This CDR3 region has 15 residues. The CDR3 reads CASSFREDRANEQFF. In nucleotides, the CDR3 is TGTGCCAGCAGTTTCCGAGAGGACAGGGCGAATGAGCAGTTCTTC.

The CDR3 here is CASRSYSGTGLGDTQYF. CDR3 nucleotide sequence: TGTGCCAGCAGATCATACTCCGGGACAGGGCTAGGAGATACGCAGTATTTT. The genes are TRBV28 and TRBJ2-3, with 9 bases fitting TRBD1. V was clipped by 6 bases and J by 5 bases; unmatched bases: 15. CDR1 is MDHEN, CDR2 SYDVKM, per germline. The CDR3 covers 17 residues.

The CDR3 nucleotides read TGCGCCAGCAGCCAAAAAATGGCGGGAGTCCCTTTGGATACGCAGTATTTT. Its protein product is CASSQKMAGVPLDTQYF. The chain is built from TRBV4-1 and TRBJ2-3; 7 bases map to TRBD2. V lost 2 bases and J lost 6; bases outside the gene matches: 14. CDR3 length: 17 residues. Germline lookup yields CDR1 MGHRA and CDR2 YSYEKL.

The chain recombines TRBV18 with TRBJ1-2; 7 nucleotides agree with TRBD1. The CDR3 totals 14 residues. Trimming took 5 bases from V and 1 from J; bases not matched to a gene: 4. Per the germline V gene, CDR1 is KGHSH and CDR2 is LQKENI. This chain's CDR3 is CASSSQGVNYGYTF. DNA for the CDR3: TGTGCCAGCTCATCTCAGGGGGTTAACTATGGCTACACCTTC.

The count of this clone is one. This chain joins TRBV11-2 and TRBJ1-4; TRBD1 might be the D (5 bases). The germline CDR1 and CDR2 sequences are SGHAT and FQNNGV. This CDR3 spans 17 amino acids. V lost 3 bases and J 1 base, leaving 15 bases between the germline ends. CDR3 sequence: CASSLAATTVTNEKLFF. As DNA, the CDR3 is TGTGCCAGCAGCTTGGCGGCCACGACAGTAACTAATGAAAAACTGTTTTTT.

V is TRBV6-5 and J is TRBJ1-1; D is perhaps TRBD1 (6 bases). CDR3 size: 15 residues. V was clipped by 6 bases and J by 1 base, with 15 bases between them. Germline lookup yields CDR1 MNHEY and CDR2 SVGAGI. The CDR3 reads CASSSSWTANTEAFF. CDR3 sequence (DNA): TGTGCCAGCAGCTCTTCTTGGACAGCGAACACTGAAGCTTTCTTT.

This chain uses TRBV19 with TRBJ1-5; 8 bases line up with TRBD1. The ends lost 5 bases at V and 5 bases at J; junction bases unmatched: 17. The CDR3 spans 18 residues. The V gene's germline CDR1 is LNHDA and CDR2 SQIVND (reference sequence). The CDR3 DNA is TGTGCCAGTAGTCCCCCCAGGGGAGGACAGGGTTCGCATCAGCCCCAGCATTTT. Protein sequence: CASSPPRGGQGSHQPQHF.

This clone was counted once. Here the CDR3 DNA reads TGTGCCAGCAGCCCGACCCCCGGGACAACTTATGGCTACACCTTC. This gives the protein CASSPTPGTTYGYTF. The genes are TRBV6-5 and TRBJ1-2; tentatively, D is TRBD1 (6 bases). This CDR3 spans 15 amino acids. The germline V gene has CDR1 MNHEY and CDR2 SVGAGI. The germline V and J ends were trimmed by 6 bases and 5 bases, with 19 bases remaining between them.

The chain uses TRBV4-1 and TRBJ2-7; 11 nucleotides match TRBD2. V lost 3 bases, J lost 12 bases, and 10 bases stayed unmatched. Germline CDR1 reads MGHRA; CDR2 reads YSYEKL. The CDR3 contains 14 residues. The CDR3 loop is CASSQGLAVDLPYF. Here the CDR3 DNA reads TGCGCCAGCAGCCAGGGACTAGCGGTTGATCTGCCGTACTTC.

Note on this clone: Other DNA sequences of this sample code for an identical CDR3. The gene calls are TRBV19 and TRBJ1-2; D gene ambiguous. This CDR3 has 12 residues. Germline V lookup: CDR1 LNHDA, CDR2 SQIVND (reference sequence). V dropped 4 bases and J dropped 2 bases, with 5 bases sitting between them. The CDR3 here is CASSNTNYGYTF. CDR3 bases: TGTGCCAGTAGTAATACAAACTATGGCTACACCTTC.

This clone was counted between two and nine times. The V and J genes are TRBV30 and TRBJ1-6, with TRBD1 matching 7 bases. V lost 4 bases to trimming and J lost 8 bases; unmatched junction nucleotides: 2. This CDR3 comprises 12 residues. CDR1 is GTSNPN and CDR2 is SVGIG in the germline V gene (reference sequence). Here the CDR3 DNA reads TGTGCCTGGACCGACAGGGATTCACCCCTCCACTTT. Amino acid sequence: CAWTDRDSPLHF.

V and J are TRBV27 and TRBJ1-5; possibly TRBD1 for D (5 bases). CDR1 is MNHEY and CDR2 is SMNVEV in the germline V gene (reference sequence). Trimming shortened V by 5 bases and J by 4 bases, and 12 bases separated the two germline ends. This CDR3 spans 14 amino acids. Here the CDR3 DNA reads TGTGCCAGCAGTAAGGGCAGGGTGAATCAGCCCCAGCATTTT. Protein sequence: CASSKGRVNQPQHF.

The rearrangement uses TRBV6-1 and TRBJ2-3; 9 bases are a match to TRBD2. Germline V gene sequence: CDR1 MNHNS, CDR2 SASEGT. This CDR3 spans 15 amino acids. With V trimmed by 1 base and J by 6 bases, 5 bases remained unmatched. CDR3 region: CASSEDAGGPDTQYF. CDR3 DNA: TGTGCCAGCAGTGAAGACGCGGGAGGGCCCGATACGCAGTATTTT.

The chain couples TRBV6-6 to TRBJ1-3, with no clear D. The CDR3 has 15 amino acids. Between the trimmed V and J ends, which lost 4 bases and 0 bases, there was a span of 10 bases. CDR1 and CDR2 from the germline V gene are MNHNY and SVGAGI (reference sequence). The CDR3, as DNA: TGTGCCAGCAGTTTCCCTCCCAGCTCTGGAAACACCATATATTTT. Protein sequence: CASSFPPSSGNTIYF.

The CDR3 bases are TGTGCCAGCAGTTACTCGGAAGGAGGCTATGGCTACACCTTC. Residues: CASSYSEGGYGYTF. V and J are TRBV6-6 and TRBJ1-2; no clear D. Trimming left V 0 bases short and J 4 bases short, with 9 bases between. This CDR3 has 14 residues. Germline V gives CDR1 MNHNY, CDR2 SVGAGI (reference sequence).

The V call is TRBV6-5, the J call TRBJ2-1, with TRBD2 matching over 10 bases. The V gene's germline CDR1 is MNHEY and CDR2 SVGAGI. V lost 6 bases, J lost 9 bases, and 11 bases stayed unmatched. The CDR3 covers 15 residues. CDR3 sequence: CASRHGSSGGLEQFF. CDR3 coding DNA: TGTGCCAGCAGGCACGGGAGTAGCGGGGGGCTTGAGCAGTTCTTC.

CDR3: CASSVRGVNEKLFF. The CDR3 nucleotides are TGTGCCAGCAGTGTTAGGGGTGTCAATGAAAAACTGTTTTTT. J is TRBJ1-4 and V is TRBV2; D perhaps matches TRBD1 (5 bases). The CDR3 covers 14 residues. V was pared by 4 bases and J by 5 bases, with 11 bases between. Germline values: CDR1 SNHLY, CDR2 FYNNEI.

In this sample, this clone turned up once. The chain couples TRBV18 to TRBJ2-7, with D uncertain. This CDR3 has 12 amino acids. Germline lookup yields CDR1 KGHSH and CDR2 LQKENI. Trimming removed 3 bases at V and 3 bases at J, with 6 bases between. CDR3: CASSPSLYEQYF. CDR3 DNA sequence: TGTGCCAGCTCACCGTCCCTCTACGAGCAGTACTTC. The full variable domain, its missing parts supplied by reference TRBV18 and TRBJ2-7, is NAGVMQNPRHLVRRRGQEARLRCSPMKGHSHVYWYRQLPEEGLKFMVYLQKENIIDESGMPKERFSAEFPKEGPSILRIQQVVRGDSAAYFCASSPSLYEQYFGPGTRLTVT.

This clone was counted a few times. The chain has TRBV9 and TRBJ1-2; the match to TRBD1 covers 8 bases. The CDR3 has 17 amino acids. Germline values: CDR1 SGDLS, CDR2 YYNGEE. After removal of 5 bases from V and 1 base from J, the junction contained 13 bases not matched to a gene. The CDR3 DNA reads TGTGCCAGCAGTCAAACCTCCGGGACAGGTTATAACTATGGCTACACCTTC. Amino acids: CASSQTSGTGYNYGYTF.

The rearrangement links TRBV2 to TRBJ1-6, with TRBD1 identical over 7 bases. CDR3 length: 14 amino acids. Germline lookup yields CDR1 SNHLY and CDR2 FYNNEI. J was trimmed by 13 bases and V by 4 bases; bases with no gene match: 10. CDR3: CASSATGVLRPLHF. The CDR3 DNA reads TGTGCCAGCAGTGCAACAGGGGTCCTTAGGCCCCTCCACTTT.

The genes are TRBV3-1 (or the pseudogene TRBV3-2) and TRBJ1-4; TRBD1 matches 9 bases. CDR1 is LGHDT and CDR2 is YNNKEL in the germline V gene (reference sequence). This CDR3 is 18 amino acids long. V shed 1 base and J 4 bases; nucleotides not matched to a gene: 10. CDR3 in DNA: TGTGCCAGCAGCCAAGCCTTCCGGGACAGGGTCTATAATGAAAAACTGTTTTTT. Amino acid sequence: CASSQAFRDRVYNEKLFF.